Listed below are T cell receptor beta chains from one sample, sequenced in a study of T-cell memory formation after mild COVID-19. TCRdb re-derived calls from the 5' RACE reads in MiXCR, one entry per CDR3 protein. The table records a few hundred thousand distinct CDR3 sequences, roughly 17% of them present only once. What was sequenced was PBMCs or a T cell subset sorted from them (not recorded which). These TCRs come from a man younger than 30 who had mild COVID-19 (a few samples of this study predate the infection). Cell type and time point are not known. Both conserved end residues are part of each CDR3. A D gene is named only where the DNA matches it firmly. Not every row has a clone size; where given, it reads once, few, many or a size class.

d_call	v_call	clone_size	j_call	cdr3_nt	cdr3_aa
TRBD1	TRBV29-1	-	TRBJ2-6	TGCAGCGTGCCGTTTTGGACAGGGAACTCTGGGGCCAACGTCCTGACTTTC	CSVPFWTGNSGANVLTF
-	TRBV6-5	-	TRBJ1-2	TGTGCCAGCTCCAGGGCAGGTACCTCTGGCTACACCTTC	CASSRAGTSGYTF
-	TRBV7-2	few	TRBJ2-6	TGTGCCAGCGGACGGAACTCTGGGGCCAACGTCCTGACTTTC	CASGRNSGANVLTF
-	TRBV7-9	many	TRBJ1-3	TGTGCCAGCAGCTTAGACGAAGGGGACGGGGATTTT	CASSLDEGDGDF
-	TRBV25-1	-	TRBJ1-5	TGTGCCAGCAGTTCCGGCTCATATAGCAATCAGCCCCAGCATTTT	CASSSGSYSNQPQHF
-	TRBV12-3/TRBV12-4	few	TRBJ2-3	TGTGCCAGCACCTGGGGGGATACGCAGTATTTT	CASTWGDTQYF
TRBD2	TRBV6-4	-	TRBJ2-1	TGTGCCAGCACCTATGGGTGCGGGGGATCCTACAATGAGCAGTTCTTC	CASTYGCGGSYNEQFF
-	TRBV5-1	few	TRBJ2-1	TGCGCCAGCAGCCCGACGGGGGCAGGCAATGAGCAGTTCTTC	CASSPTGAGNEQFF
-	TRBV27	-	TRBJ1-1	TGTGCCAGCAGGCTCGGGTCATCGAGGCCCCACACTGAAGCTTTCTTT	CASRLGSSRPHTEAFF
-	TRBV7-3	few	TRBJ2-5	TGTGCCAGCAGCTTAAAGGGCGGGGATCGGGAGACCCAGTACTTC	CASSLKGGDRETQYF
TRBD2	TRBV12-3/TRBV12-4	-	TRBJ2-7	TGTGCCAGTACTAGCGGGGCCAGAGAGCAGTACTTC	CASTSGAREQYF
-	TRBV6-5	-	TRBJ1-5	TGTGCCAGCAAGGGTAGTAGCAATCAGCCCCAGCATTTT	CASKGSSNQPQHF
TRBD1	TRBV25-1	once	TRBJ1-1	TGTGCCAGCAGTTCGGACAGGCCTGAAGCTTTCTTT	CASSSDRPEAFF
-	TRBV7-2	many	TRBJ2-3	TGTGCCAGCAGCTTTGAAACTAGCGATACGCAGTATTTT	CASSFETSDTQYF
TRBD2	TRBV18	few	TRBJ2-1	TGTGCCAGCTCACGAAGGACTAGCGGGGGGGCTGATGAGCAGTTCTTC	CASSRRTSGGADEQFF
-	TRBV6-5	few	TRBJ2-7	TGTGCCAGCAGGAGAGGGAGAAACGAGCAGTACTTC	CASRRGRNEQYF